Following are 15 T cell receptor beta chains from one sample sequenced in a study of control samples from healthy donors and cancer patients. The data were produced by immunoSEQ multiplex PCR, yet TCRdb's version contains in-frame clones alone and is incomplete. The table lists about 160,000 clones, less than 95% of them singletons. Material: PBMCs. The source of these receptors is a man aged 60-69 years with colorectal cancer.

This chain uses TRBV10-1 with TRBJ2-1; 8 bases match TRBD1. Looked up from germline, CDR1 is WNHNN and CDR2 is SYGVQD (reference sequence). The CDR3 is 14 residues long. CDR3 loop: CASPRTGTYNEQFF. The CDR3 coding sequence is TGCGCTAGCCCTAGGACAGGGACCTACAATGAGCAGTTCTTC.

The gene calls are TRBV30 and TRBJ2-2, with 7 bases aligning to TRBD1. CDR1 GTSNPN and CDR2 SVGIG come from the germline V gene (reference sequence). The CDR3 totals 14 residues. V was pared by 5 bases and J by 6 bases, with 9 bases of the junction left unmatched. In DNA form, the CDR3 reads TGTGCCTGGGACCGAACAGGGGATTCCGGGGAGCTGTTTTTT. Its translation: CAWDRTGDSGELFF.

This clone was counted only a few times. V and J are TRBV29-1 and TRBJ2-2; a possible D gene is TRBD2 (6 bases). The CDR3 is made up of 13 amino acids. Trimming took 7 bases from V and 4 from J, leaving 13 bases between them. Germline CDR1 is SQVTM and CDR2 is ANQGSEA. CDR3 residues: CSASRLGTGELFF. DNA of the CDR3: TGCAGCGCCTCCCGACTAGGCACCGGGGAGCTGTTTTTT.

V and J are TRBV6-6 and TRBJ1-6, with a possible D match to TRBD1 (6 bases). Looked up from germline, CDR1 is MNHNY and CDR2 is SVGAGI (reference sequence). The length of the CDR3 is 14 residues. V was clipped by 5 bases and J by 9 bases, with 14 bases between them. The CDR3 spells CASSRGGGSSPLHF. The CDR3, as DNA: TGTGCCAGCAGTCGGGGAGGGGGGAGTTCACCCCTCCACTTT.

The gene calls are TRBV5-1 and TRBJ2-7, with 11 bases lining up with TRBD1. The trim removed 2 bases at V and 3 bases at J, leaving 7 bases unmatched. Germline V CDR1 and CDR2: SGHRS, YFSETQ. There are 16 residues in the CDR3. For the CDR3, the DNA is TGCGCCAGCAGCTTACTGTCCGGGACAGGGGGCTACGAGCAGTACTTC. Translation: CASSLLSGTGGYEQYF.

V is TRBV20-1 and J is TRBJ2-7; a possible D gene is TRBD1 (6 bases). Trimming removed 7 bases from V and 2 bases from J, with 9 bases in between. Looked up from germline, CDR1 is DFQATT and CDR2 is SNEGSKA (reference sequence). CDR3 size: 11 residues. The DNA of the CDR3 is TGCAGTGTTCAGGGGACCTACGAGCAGTACTTC. Translating gives CSVQGTYEQYF.

The V and J genes are TRBV5-5 and TRBJ2-2, with a weak D call TRBD2 (5 bases). CDR3 length: 14 amino acids. Germline CDR1 SGHKS, CDR2 YYEKEE (reference sequence). The V end was cut by 4 bases, the J end by 5 bases, with 12 bases between. The CDR3 here is CASSRLAVTGELFF. Here the CDR3 DNA reads TGTGCCAGCAGCCGGCTAGCCGTGACCGGGGAGCTGTTTTTT.

The V and J genes are TRBV10-2 and TRBJ2-6, with TRBD1 identical over 7 bases. Losses at the gene ends were 3 bases for V and 2 bases for J; bases not matched to a gene: 1. The CDR3 totals 15 residues. Germline V gene data show CDR1 as WSHSY and CDR2 as SAAADI. As DNA, the CDR3 is TGCGCCAGCAGTGAAGGGGGCGCTGGGGCCAACGTCCTGACTTTC. It codes for CASSEGGAGANVLTF.

As regards this clone: Other DNA sequences from this sample encode an identical CDR3 as well. This sequence joins TRBV27 and TRBJ2-7; D is unclear. V was clipped by 4 bases and J by 1 base, with 2 bases between them. CDR3 size: 11 residues. Germline values: CDR1 MNHEY, CDR2 SMNVEV (reference sequence). The CDR3 protein is CASSSSYEQYF. The DNA for the CDR3 is TGTGCCAGCAGTTCTTCCTACGAGCAGTACTTC.

Only one count was recorded for this clone. The chain joins TRBV3-1 (or the pseudogene TRBV3-2) to TRBJ1-6; D might be TRBD1 (5 bases). Trimming shortened V by 4 bases and J by 4 bases, and 17 bases separated the two germline ends. From germline, CDR1 is LGHDT and CDR2 YNNKEL (reference sequence). The CDR3 is 17 amino acids. The CDR3 DNA reads as TGTGCCAGCAGCCTAGGGGCTCCGGGAGAGTATAATTCACCCCTCCACTTT. Translated, it gives CASSLGAPGEYNSPLHF.

This chain uses TRBV4-1 with TRBJ1-5; no clear D. The CDR3 spans 18 residues. CDR1 MGHRA and CDR2 YSYEKL come from the germline V gene. Trimming removed 6 bases from V and 1 base from J, with 22 bases in between. CDR3 sequence: CASSDINTKARSNQPQHF. The CDR3 DNA reads as TGCGCCAGCAGTGACATCAACACGAAGGCGAGGAGCAATCAGCCCCAGCATTTT.

J is TRBJ2-1 and V is TRBV5-1; D is undetermined. CDR1 and CDR2 (germline): SGHRS, YFSETQ. This CDR3 contains 13 residues. Trimming cost V 2 bases and J 4 bases, with 7 bases left between them. CDR3 DNA: TGCGCCAGCAGCTTCGATGGTTACAATGAGCAGTTCTTC. Translation gives CASSFDGYNEQFF.

The DNA for the CDR3 is TGTGCCAGCAGTTACGGCGGGGGCACAACCGGGGAGCTGTTTTTT. Translating gives CASSYGGGTTGELFF. The genes are TRBV6-5 and TRBJ2-2; a possible D gene is TRBD2 (7 bases). Germline lookup yields CDR1 MNHEY and CDR2 SVGAGI. Trimming shortened V by 2 bases and J by 5 bases, and 12 bases separated the two germline ends. The CDR3 runs 15 residues.

The gene calls are TRBV27 and TRBJ2-7, with D possibly being TRBD2 (7 bases). CDR3 length: 14 residues. Trimming removed 5 bases from V and 6 bases from J, with 17 bases in between. Germline V gene sequence: CDR1 MNHEY, CDR2 SMNVEV (reference sequence). The DNA of the CDR3 is TGTGCCAGCAGTCCAAGGGAGGGGGGGGCCGAGCAGTACTTC. It translates to CASSPREGGAEQYF.

CDR3 residues: CASSPVRGAGYTF. The CDR3 DNA is TGTGCCAGCAGTCCAGTCAGGGGTGCGGGCTACACCTTC. This chain joins TRBV28 and TRBJ1-2; D perhaps matches TRBD1 (6 bases). CDR3 length: 13 residues. The V end was cut by 5 bases, the J end by 8 bases, with 15 bases between. Germline V gives CDR1 MDHEN, CDR2 SYDVKM.